The text below deals with one TCR beta chain. Its antigen is not known. The PCR made use of 60 Vbeta and 13 Jbeta primers. As originally analysed: A follow-up analysis tallied around 80 million unique TCR beta chains, roughly 9.9 million shared. Measured with immunoSEQ multiplex PCR; TCRdb has only the in-frame clones, and not every one. V and J calls and clone size are given by that table; D and trimming were obtained from the DNA. The table includes 150,000 to 200,000 clones, 72% detected once. V dropped 2 bases and J dropped 2 bases, with 10 bases sitting between them. Germline V gene data show CDR1 as SEHNR and CDR2 as FQNEAQ (reference sequence). The CDR3 runs to 15 residues. The data were taken from a study of cytomegalovirus exposure and HLA in healthy donors. Notes on the study in general: Donors belonging to an Asian-associated ancestry cluster reportedly showed fewer N-insertions in productive TCRs than the approximately 670-donor mean, according to what a later analysis found. Associated with HLA alleles at 0.05 false discovery rate in a later analysis were fewer than 20,000 TCR beta sequences.

Source material: PBMCs. The rearrangement links TRBV7-9 to TRBJ1-3; possibly TRBD1 for D (6 bases). This TCR derives from a human donor in good health. CDR3 in amino acids: CASSLNRDAGNTIYF. The CDR3 coding sequence is TGTGCCAGCAGCTTAAACAGGGATGCTGGAAACACCATATATTTT.